The 26 T cell receptor beta chains below were found in one sample sequenced in a study of CD8 T cells in ankylosing spondylitis. TCRdb passed the 5' RACE reads through MiXCR, listing each CDR3 protein once. The table shows 310,000 or so distinct CDR3 sequences, with 20% occurring only once. Sequencing used blood, either unsorted or a sorted T cell fraction (not recorded which). The receptors were gathered from a male donor with ankylosing spondylitis or in good health (not recorded which).

This clonotype has a count of ten or more. The gene calls are TRBV29-1 and TRBJ2-1; 8 positions agree with TRBD1. The CDR3 sequence is 14 residues long. Trimming took 7 bases from V and 6 from J; bases not matched to a gene: 11. Germline V gene data show CDR1 as SQVTM and CDR2 as ANQGSEA. The CDR3 is CSASSGGTGNEQFF. For the CDR3, the DNA is TGCAGCGCTTCCTCAGGGGGCACGGGCAATGAGCAGTTCTTC.

The V gene is TRBV24-1, the J gene TRBJ2-4; TRBD1 is a possible D gene (6 bases). The CDR3 spans 15 residues. V lost 3 bases and J lost 5, with 13 bases in between. Per the germline V gene, CDR1 is KGHDR and CDR2 is SFDVKD. CDR3 coding DNA: TGTGCCACCAGTGATCCCCGGGCAGGGGAAAACATTCAGTACTTC. Its protein product is CATSDPRAGENIQYF.

The J gene is TRBJ2-1, the V gene TRBV27; 11 nucleotides agree with TRBD2. The CDR3 is made up of 15 amino acids. Germline CDR1 MNHEY, CDR2 SMNVEV (reference sequence). V was pared by 2 bases and J by 7 bases, with 4 bases of the junction left unmatched. The CDR3 region is CASSLQPSGRNEQFF. The CDR3 coding sequence is TGTGCCAGCAGTTTACAGCCTAGCGGGAGGAATGAGCAGTTCTTC.

The CDR3 coding sequence is TGTGCCAGCACCCCCTATTCGGAGGGTGAAGCTTTCTTT. It translates to CASTPYSEGEAFF. V gene TRBV12-3 or TRBV12-4 combines with J gene TRBJ1-1; no definite D call. There are 13 residues in the CDR3. The V end lost 7 bases, the J end lost 7 bases, and 16 bases lay between the germline ends.

CDR3 bases: TGTGCCAGCACCGGGGGCGCCTACAATGAGCAGTTCTTC. It specifies CASTGGAYNEQFF. The gene calls are TRBV28 and TRBJ2-1; either TRBD1 or TRBD2 may supply D (6 bases each). There are 13 residues in the CDR3. The germline V gene has CDR1 MDHEN and CDR2 SYDVKM. V was clipped by 7 bases and J by 2 bases, with 9 bases between them.

This CDR3 reads CASTGLAGATDTQYF. The CDR3 DNA reads TGTGCCAGCACTGGCCTAGCGGGAGCAACAGATACGCAGTATTTT. The gene calls are TRBV7-6 and TRBJ2-3, with 10 bases lining up with TRBD2. CDR1 is SGHVS, CDR2 FNYEAQ, per germline. Germline trimming cut 7 bases from V and 3 bases from J; bases unmatched to any gene: 7. The CDR3 consists of 15 residues. Drawing the rest from reference TRBV7-6 and TRBJ2-3, the complete variable domain is GAGVSQSPRYKVTKRGQDVALRCDPISGHVSLYWYRQALGQGPEFLTYFNYEAQQDKSGLPNDRFSAERPEGSISTLTIQRTEQRDSAMYRCASTGLAGATDTQYFGPGTRLTVL.

The rearrangement joins TRBV6-6 to TRBJ2-5; D is perhaps TRBD2 (5 bases). This CDR3 is built from 13 residues. The V and J ends lost 6 bases and 4 bases respectively, with 12 bases between them. Per germline, CDR1 MNHNY and CDR2 SVGAGI (reference sequence). The CDR3, as DNA: TGTGCCAGCAGCCGGACTGCCGTAGAGACCCAGTACTTC. Its protein is CASSRTAVETQYF.

The chain has TRBV5-8 and TRBJ2-5; D uncertain. The CDR3 consists of 16 residues. The germline V gene has CDR1 SGHTS and CDR2 YDEGEE. The ends were cut back, 1 base at V and 2 bases at J, with 15 bases in the middle. CDR3 loop: CASSLSPASSQETQYF. As DNA, the CDR3 is TGTGCCAGCAGCTTGTCTCCGGCCTCGTCTCAAGAGACCCAGTACTTC.

Remarks on this clonotype: The junction does not match germline at one end; this may be a read error. This chain connects TRBV5-1 to TRBJ2-3; D is perhaps TRBD1 or TRBD2 (5 bases each). The CDR3 runs to 15 residues. Germline lookup yields CDR1 SGHRS and CDR2 YFSETQ. The CDR3 reads CASSLDPGSTDMQYF. CDR3 coding DNA: TGCGCCAGCAGCTTGGATCCAGGGAGCACAGATATGCAGTATTTT.

The rearrangement links TRBV7-8 to TRBJ2-2; maybe TRBD2 (5 bases). Germline CDR1 and CDR2: SGHVS and FQNEAQ. The CDR3 covers 13 residues. V was pared by 5 bases and J by 6 bases, with 10 bases between. The CDR3 DNA sequence: TGTGCCAGCAGCGTCGACTACGCCGGGGAGCTGTTTTTT. It translates to CASSVDYAGELFF. The full variable domain, rest sourced from reference TRBV7-8 and TRBJ2-2, is GAGVSQSPRYKVAKRGQDVALRCDPISGHVSLFWYQQALGQGPEFLTYFQNEAQLDKSGLPSDRFFAERPEGSVSTLKIQRTQQEDSAVYLCASSVDYAGELFFGEGSRLTVL.

The chain recombines TRBV28 with TRBJ2-1, with TRBD2 matching 10 bases. The V segment lost 3 bases and the J segment 7 bases; nucleotides outside the gene matches: 3. The germline gives CDR1 MDHEN, CDR2 SYDVKM. The CDR3 is 14 residues long. CDR3 nucleotides: TGTGCCAGCAGTTTGGAACTAGCGGGGAATGAGCAGTTCTTC. It encodes CASSLELAGNEQFF.

This chain uses TRBV4-1 with TRBJ2-3; possible D gene TRBD2, 6 bases. The CDR3 is 14 amino acids. The ends were cut back, 6 bases at V and 3 bases at J, with 13 bases in the middle. Germline V gives CDR1 MGHRA, CDR2 YSYEKL. The CDR3 DNA is TGCGCCAGCAGTGGTTGGGGGGTTACAGATACGCAGTATTTT. Translation: CASSGWGVTDTQYF.

The gene calls are TRBV7-4 and TRBJ2-7; D is tentatively TRBD1 or TRBD2 (5 bases each). The CDR3 is 16 residues long. With 2 bases removed from V and 4 bases from J, the gap between germline ends came to 18 bases. The germline V gene encodes CDR1 SGHVT and CDR2 SQSDAQ. The CDR3 spells CASSLRDEGASYEQYV. DNA for the CDR3: TGTGCCAGCAGCTTACGGGACGAGGGCGCTTCATACGAGCAGTACGTC.

Ten or more counts support this clonotype. The chain couples TRBV7-6 to TRBJ2-2; weak D call: TRBD2 (6 bases). This CDR3 spans 17 amino acids. V lost 0 bases to trimming and J lost 4 bases, with 15 bases between them. The germline CDR1 and CDR2 sequences are SGHVS and FNYEAQ. This chain's CDR3 is CASSLAWSGEATGELFF. As DNA, the CDR3 is TGTGCCAGCAGCTTAGCGTGGTCGGGAGAGGCCACCGGGGAGCTGTTTTTT. The full variable domain, rest sourced from reference TRBV7-6 and TRBJ2-2, is GAGVSQSPRYKVTKRGQDVALRCDPISGHVSLYWYRQALGQGPEFLTYFNYEAQQDKSGLPNDRFSAERPEGSISTLTIQRTEQRDSAMYRCASSLAWSGEATGELFFGEGSRLTVL.

This clonotype showed up just a few times. The rearrangement links TRBV6-6 to TRBJ2-1; D is undetermined. V lost 7 bases and J lost 4, with 8 bases in between. From germline, CDR1 is MNHNY and CDR2 SVGAGI (reference sequence). This CDR3 comprises 12 residues. CDR3 in amino acids: CASTSRYNEQFF. The CDR3 DNA is TGTGCCAGCACCTCCAGATACAATGAGCAGTTCTTC.

The chain has TRBV28 and TRBJ2-1; 11 nucleotides line up with TRBD2. The J segment lost 5 bases and the V segment lost 2 bases, leaving 8 bases of the junction unmatched. The germline V gene has CDR1 MDHEN and CDR2 SYDVKM. The CDR3 is 17 residues long. DNA for the CDR3: TGTGCCAGCAGTTTAAGGCTAGCGGGGGGTAGCGACAATGAGCAGTTCTTC. Encoded protein: CASSLRLAGGSDNEQFF.

This clonotype was recorded many times. V is TRBV7-3 and J is TRBJ2-5; 9 bases are shared with TRBD1. The ends lost 5 bases at V and 5 bases at J; junction bases unmatched: 6. The CDR3 length is 14 residues. Germline assignment: CDR1 SGHTA and CDR2 FQGTGA. CDR3 residues: CASSPGQGTETQYF. The DNA for the CDR3 is TGTGCCAGCAGCCCGGGACAGGGAACGGAGACCCAGTACTTC.

The V and J genes are TRBV15 and TRBJ2-5; perhaps TRBD1 as D (6 bases). The germline V gene encodes CDR1 LNHNV and CDR2 YYDKDF (reference sequence). V was cut by 0 bases and J by 2 bases, with 13 bases left in between. This CDR3 is 16 amino acids long. For the CDR3, the DNA is TGTGCCACCAGCAGAGAAGGGACAAGAACTCAAGAGACCCAGTACTTC. Residues: CATSREGTRTQETQYF.

Ten or more counts support this clonotype. The rearrangement links TRBV20-1 to TRBJ1-3; no definite D call. The germline V gene encodes CDR1 DFQATT and CDR2 SNEGSKA (reference sequence). V was cut by 3 bases and J by 0 bases, with 18 bases left in between. The CDR3 has 17 residues. The CDR3 region has the DNA TGCAGTGCTAGCCCTCCGGGCCACCAAATCTCTGGAAACACCATATATTTT. Translated: CSASPPGHQISGNTIYF.

The chain carries TRBV7-2 and TRBJ1-2, with TRBD1 matching 8 bases. CDR3 length: 15 amino acids. The V segment lost 1 base and the J segment 2 bases; nucleotides outside the gene matches: 3. Germline loops: CDR1 SGHTA, CDR2 FQGNSA. This CDR3 is CASSLDWDRNYGYTF. In DNA, the CDR3 is TGTGCCAGCAGCTTAGACTGGGACAGGAACTATGGCTACACCTTC.

The J gene is TRBJ1-5, the V gene TRBV20-1, with D possibly matching TRBD1 (5 bases). The CDR3 is made up of 15 amino acids. The germline V gene has CDR1 DFQATT and CDR2 SNEGSKA (reference sequence). Between the trimmed V and J ends, which lost 0 bases and 2 bases, there was a span of 11 bases. CDR3 in amino acids: CSARDFREGNQPQHF. Written as DNA, the CDR3 is TGCAGTGCTAGAGATTTCAGGGAGGGCAATCAGCCCCAGCATTTT.

This chain links TRBV10-3 with TRBJ1-6; D is unclear. This CDR3 has 15 residues. The V end was cut by 3 bases, the J end by 3 bases, with 9 bases between. Per germline, CDR1 ENHRY and CDR2 SYGVKD. The CDR3 is CAISDGQVYNSPLHF. CDR3 nucleotides: TGTGCCATCAGTGATGGGCAGGTCTATAATTCACCCCTCCACTTT.

This clonotype was seen a few times. This chain joins TRBV5-1 and TRBJ2-1, with 10 bases matching TRBD2. Per the germline V gene, CDR1 is SGHRS and CDR2 is YFSETQ. CDR3 length: 16 residues. Germline trimming cut 0 bases from V and 3 bases from J; bases unmatched to any gene: 3. The CDR3 loop reads CASSLERGGLYNEQFF. CDR3 bases: TGCGCCAGCAGCTTGGAGCGGGGGGGCCTCTACAATGAGCAGTTCTTC. Using reference TRBV5-1 and TRBJ2-1 for the parts outside the CDR3, the full variable domain is KAGVTQTPRYLIKTRGQQVTLSCSPISGHRSVSWYQQTPGQGLQFLFEYFSETQRNKGNFPGRFSGRQFSNSRSEMNVSTLELGDSALYLCASSLERGGLYNEQFFGPGTRLTVL.

This clonotype was seen a handful of times. This chain joins TRBV5-1 and TRBJ1-1; no definite D call. The germline V and J ends were trimmed by 0 bases and 8 bases, with 14 bases remaining between them. This CDR3 has 14 amino acids. Per the germline V gene, CDR1 is SGHRS and CDR2 is YFSETQ. CDR3 residues: CASSLDSSVLEAFF. In nucleotides, the CDR3 is TGCGCCAGCAGCTTGGACTCCTCTGTTCTAGAAGCTTTCTTT.

This clonotype has just a few counts. The genes are TRBV12-5 and TRBJ2-5; D remains unclear. Trimming shortened V by 7 bases and J by 2 bases, and 11 bases separated the two germline ends. CDR3 length: 13 residues. Germline V gene lookup returns CDR1 LGHNT and CDR2 FRNRAP. This CDR3 is CASVGQTQETQYF. CDR3 nucleotides: TGTGCTAGTGTAGGGCAGACTCAAGAGACCCAGTACTTC.

This clonotype was recorded a few times. V and J are TRBV6-1 and TRBJ2-7, with TRBD2 matching over 9 bases. The V segment lost 2 bases and the J segment 4 bases; nucleotides outside the gene matches: 0. This CDR3 comprises 13 residues. CDR1 is MNHNS and CDR2 is SASEGT in the germline V gene. Here the CDR3 DNA reads TGTGCCAGCAGTGAAACTAGCGGGTACGAGCAGTACGTC. Encoded protein: CASSETSGYEQYV.